Listed here are 18 T cell receptor beta chains from one sample, sequenced in a study of T-cell reconstitution after alpha-beta-depleted transplantation in children. Unique molecular identifiers were incorporated during preparation of the TCRbeta library. TCRdb re-called the PCR reads through MiXCR, storing one row per CDR3 protein. The profile shows 100,000 or so distinct CDR3 sequences, 9% to 15% of them singletons. The starting material was PBMCs from the stem cell graft donor, obtained from the stem cell graft. The receptor set was obtained from a human donor who donated a stem cell graft to a child with inherited bone marrow failure.

The chain joins TRBV5-1 to TRBJ2-1; TRBD1 matches 9 bases. Germline V gene data show CDR1 as SGHRS and CDR2 as YFSETQ. J lost 4 bases, V lost 3 bases, and 17 bases had no gene match. The CDR3 covers 19 residues. In DNA, the CDR3 is TGCGCCAGCAGCTCCCCTGGACAGGGGAACGGATGGGCATACAATGAGCAGTTCTTC. Translation gives CASSSPGQGNGWAYNEQFF.

J is TRBJ2-3 and V is TRBV30; the D gene is possibly TRBD2 (6 bases). Germline-derived CDR1 and CDR2 are GTSNPN and SVGIG (reference sequence). CDR3 length: 13 amino acids. V lost 4 bases and J lost 6, with 14 bases in between. The CDR3 DNA sequence: TGTGCCTGGAACGTTTGGGCGGGGGATACGCAGTATTTT. Protein sequence: CAWNVWAGDTQYF.

The chain carries TRBV5-4 and TRBJ1-5; D possibly corresponds to TRBD1 (5 bases). With 0 bases removed from V and 6 bases from J, the gap between germline ends came to 7 bases. Germline-derived CDR1 and CDR2 are SGHNT and YYREEE (reference sequence). This CDR3 is 13 amino acids long. This chain's CDR3 is CASSLVGTQPQHF. For the CDR3, the DNA is TGTGCCAGCAGCTTGGTAGGGACTCAGCCCCAGCATTTT.

There are many counts of this clonotype. The chain links TRBV19 to TRBJ2-7, with 7 bases lining up with TRBD1. J gave up 2 bases and V 5 bases, and 12 bases lay outside the gene matches. Looked up from germline, CDR1 is LNHDA and CDR2 is SQIVND (reference sequence). The CDR3 is made up of 16 amino acids. CDR3 coding DNA: TGTGCCAGTAGTGGATTAAACAGGGGCACCCCCTACGAGCAGTACTTC. It is translated as CASSGLNRGTPYEQYF.

This clonotype was observed at least ten times. The chain carries TRBV6-5 and TRBJ2-3; no clear D gene. The V and J ends lost 1 base and 2 bases respectively, with 7 bases between them. The CDR3 contains 14 residues. From germline, CDR1 is MNHEY and CDR2 SVGAGI. The CDR3 protein is CASSYLQYTDTQYF. CDR3 in DNA: TGTGCCAGCAGTTACTTACAGTACACAGATACGCAGTATTTT.

This clonotype came up many times. The chain has TRBV6-1 and TRBJ1-2; tentative D call: TRBD1 (6 bases). This CDR3 has 13 amino acids. V dropped 2 bases and J dropped 4 bases, with 8 bases sitting between them. The germline gives CDR1 MNHNS, CDR2 SASEGT. The CDR3 sequence: CASSELDSYGYTF. In DNA form, the CDR3 reads TGTGCCAGCAGTGAACTGGACAGCTATGGCTACACCTTC.

This clonotype has at least ten counts. The chain combines TRBV2 with TRBJ2-3, with 7 bases identical to TRBD1. The length of the CDR3 is 14 residues. V lost 3 bases to trimming and J lost 1 base; unmatched junction nucleotides: 1. Germline V CDR1 and CDR2: SNHLY, FYNNEI. CDR3 in DNA: TGTGCCAGCAGTGAGCAGGGGGGCACAGATACGCAGTATTTT. It encodes CASSEQGGTDTQYF.

This clonotype was picked up many times. J is TRBJ2-5 and V is TRBV14, with D hard to call. Trimming stripped 1 base from V and 3 bases from J, with 9 bases between. Germline V gives CDR1 SGHDN, CDR2 FVKESK. The CDR3 is 14 residues long. The CDR3 sequence: CASSQVNGEETQYF. The CDR3 nucleotides read TGTGCCAGCAGCCAAGTTAATGGGGAAGAGACCCAGTACTTC.

The chain couples TRBV27 to TRBJ2-2; D possibly corresponds to TRBD1 (6 bases). The CDR3 runs to 14 residues. In germline, CDR1 is MNHEY, CDR2 SMNVEV (reference sequence). Deletions cut 2 bases from V and 7 bases from J, with 11 bases between. DNA of the CDR3: TGTGCCAGCAGTTTAGTCGGGACAAACGGGGAGCTGTTTTTT. Its protein product is CASSLVGTNGELFF.

This rearrangement joins TRBV5-1 to TRBJ1-2, with D uncertain. The germline V and J ends were trimmed by 7 bases and 11 bases, with 12 bases remaining between them. Germline V gene sequence: CDR1 SGHRS, CDR2 YFSETQ. The CDR3 loop spans 10 amino acids. CDR3 nucleotides: TGCGCCAGCGCCATCCAAGGGTACACCTTC. Its translation: CASAIQGYTF.

This clonotype was seen ten or more times. This chain connects TRBV29-1 to TRBJ2-3, with TRBD2 identical over 10 bases. Germline CDR1 is SQVTM and CDR2 is ANQGSEA. The V segment lost 7 bases and the J segment 0 bases; nucleotides outside the gene matches: 7. The CDR3 extends over 15 amino acids. The CDR3 here is CSGSGGTTSTDTQYF. CDR3 in DNA: TGCAGCGGTAGCGGGGGGACCACTAGCACAGATACGCAGTATTTT.

This clonotype showed up many times. The chain carries TRBV4-3 and TRBJ2-3, with D perhaps TRBD2 (5 bases). The ends were cut back, 1 base at V and 4 bases at J, with 6 bases in the middle. The CDR3 runs 13 residues. CDR1 is LGHNA, CDR2 YSLEER, per germline. CDR3 sequence: CASSQGGSDTQYF. CDR3 DNA: TGCGCCAGCAGCCAAGGAGGGTCAGATACGCAGTATTTT.

This clonotype has at least ten counts. The chain couples TRBV4-1 to TRBJ2-2, with D possibly matching TRBD2 (6 bases). V was shortened by 1 base and J by 6 bases, with 12 bases between the two germline ends. The V gene's germline CDR1 is MGHRA and CDR2 YSYEKL. The CDR3 is 15 residues long. CDR3 nucleotide sequence: TGCGCCAGCAGCCAAGTTGCGCGGGGCGCCGGGGAGCTGTTTTTT. Its protein product is CASSQVARGAGELFF.

This clonotype was counted many times. The chain carries TRBV12-3 or TRBV12-4 and TRBJ2-1; tentatively, D is TRBD1 or TRBD2 (5 bases each). The V end lost 5 bases, the J end lost 10 bases, and 15 bases lay between the germline ends. This CDR3 is 13 amino acids long. In DNA form, the CDR3 reads TGTGCCAGCAGTCTAAACTCCGGGACCGAGCAGTTCTTC. It specifies CASSLNSGTEQFF.

This clonotype was counted many times. The V gene is TRBV9, the J gene TRBJ1-2; tentative D call: TRBD1 (5 bases). V was clipped by 1 base and J by 2 bases, with 12 bases between them. CDR3 size: 15 residues. In germline, CDR1 is SGDLS, CDR2 YYNGEE. The CDR3 DNA follows: TGTGCCAGCAGCGTACAGGGTGGGGGAAACTATGGCTACACCTTC. It translates to CASSVQGGGNYGYTF.

This clonotype showed up many times. The chain has TRBV5-1 and TRBJ1-2, with D uncertain. V lost 4 bases to trimming and J lost 4 bases, with 14 bases between them. The germline V gene has CDR1 SGHRS and CDR2 YFSETQ. This CDR3 has 14 amino acids. The CDR3, as DNA: TGCGCCAGCAGCCCCGGTGGAGGTTTCTATGGCTACACCTTC. Its protein is CASSPGGGFYGYTF. Full variable domain (remainder filled in from reference TRBV5-1 and TRBJ1-2): KAGVTQTPRYLIKTRGQQVTLSCSPISGHRSVSWYQQTPGQGLQFLFEYFSETQRNKGNFPGRFSGRQFSNSRSEMNVSTLELGDSALYLCASSPGGGFYGYTFGSGTRLTVV.

This clonotype was counted only a few times. V gene TRBV24-1 combines with J gene TRBJ2-1, with D possibly TRBD1 on 6 matching bases. Trimming pared 9 bases from V and 5 bases from J, leaving 22 bases between. This CDR3 contains 16 residues. Germline V gene data show CDR1 as KGHDR and CDR2 as SFDVKD. CDR3 bases: TGTGCCACCGGACCAGCGGTAATCGACAGGCACAATGAGCAGTTCTTC. It specifies CATGPAVIDRHNEQFF.

V is TRBV19 and J is TRBJ2-2; a weak D match, TRBD2 (6 bases). Germline-derived CDR1 and CDR2 are LNHDA and SQIVND (reference sequence). The CDR3 consists of 15 residues. V was clipped by 9 bases and J by 4 bases, with 18 bases between them. The CDR3: CASRYSGSGTGELFF. The CDR3 DNA is TGTGCCAGCCGTTACAGCGGGTCAGGCACCGGGGAGCTGTTTTTT.